The source of this TCR beta chain is a study of early T cells in non-severe SARS-CoV-2 infection. Overall study: Unpaired chains resulted from sequencing bulk RNA of unsorted whole blood.

The CDR3 is made up of 17 amino acids. In germline, CDR1 is LGHNA, CDR2 YSLEER. V lost 3 bases, J lost 2 bases, and 18 bases lay in between. Molecules of cDNA were individually given unique molecular identifiers that were attached to them. TCRdb reanalysed the 5' RACE reads using MiXCR and keeps one entry per CDR3 protein. The data show about 50,000 distinct CDR3 sequences, about a tenth seen once. This clonotype came up many times. The antigen is undetermined. Findings and limits, study-wide: Clonotype matching in VDJdb favored anti-spike CD8 responses and did not capture private and CD4 specificities.

Sequenced here: whole blood, sampled at baseline. The receptor's source is an adult who was a healthcare worker with PCR-confirmed SARS-CoV-2 infection or an uninfected control (not recorded which). The chain uses TRBV4-3 and TRBJ2-3; unclear D gene. The CDR3 sequence is CASSQLYPPPDTDTQYF. For the CDR3, the DNA is TGCGCCAGCAGCCAGCTCTATCCTCCACCCGACACAGATACGCAGTATTTT.